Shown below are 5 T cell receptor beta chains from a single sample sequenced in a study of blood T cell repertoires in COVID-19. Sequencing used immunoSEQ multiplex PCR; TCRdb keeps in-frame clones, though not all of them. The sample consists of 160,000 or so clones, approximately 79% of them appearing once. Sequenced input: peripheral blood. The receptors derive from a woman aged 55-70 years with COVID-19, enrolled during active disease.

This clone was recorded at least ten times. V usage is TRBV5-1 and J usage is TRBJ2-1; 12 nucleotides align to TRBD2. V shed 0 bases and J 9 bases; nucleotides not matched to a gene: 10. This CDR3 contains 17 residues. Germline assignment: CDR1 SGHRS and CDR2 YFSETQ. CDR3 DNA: TGCGCCAGCAGCTTGGCGCTAGCGGGGGGGCTTGTCCCTGAGCAGTTCTTC. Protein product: CASSLALAGGLVPEQFF. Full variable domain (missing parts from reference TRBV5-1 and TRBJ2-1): KAGVTQTPRYLIKTRGQQVTLSCSPISGHRSVSWYQQTPGQGLQFLFEYFSETQRNKGNFPGRFSGRQFSNSRSEMNVSTLELGDSALYLCASSLALAGGLVPEQFFGPGTRLTVL.

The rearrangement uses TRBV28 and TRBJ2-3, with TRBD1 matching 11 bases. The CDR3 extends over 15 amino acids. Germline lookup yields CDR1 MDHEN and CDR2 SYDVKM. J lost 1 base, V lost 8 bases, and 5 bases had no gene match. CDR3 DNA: TGTGCCAGCCCCCCGGGACAGGGGGGCACAGATACGCAGTATTTT. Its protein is CASPPGQGGTDTQYF.

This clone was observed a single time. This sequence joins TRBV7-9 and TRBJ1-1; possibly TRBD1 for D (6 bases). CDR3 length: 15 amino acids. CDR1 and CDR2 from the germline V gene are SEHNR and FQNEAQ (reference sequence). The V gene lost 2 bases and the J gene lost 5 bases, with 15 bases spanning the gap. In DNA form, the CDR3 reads TGTGCCAGCAGCTTACAACAGGGCTTGGTGACTGAAGCTTTCTTT. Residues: CASSLQQGLVTEAFF.

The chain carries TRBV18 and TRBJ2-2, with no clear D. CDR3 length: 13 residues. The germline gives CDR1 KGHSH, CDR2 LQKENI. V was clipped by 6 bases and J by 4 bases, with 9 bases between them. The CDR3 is CASSPRSTGELFF. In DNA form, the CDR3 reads TGTGCCAGCTCTCCTCGGAGCACCGGGGAGCTGTTTTTT.

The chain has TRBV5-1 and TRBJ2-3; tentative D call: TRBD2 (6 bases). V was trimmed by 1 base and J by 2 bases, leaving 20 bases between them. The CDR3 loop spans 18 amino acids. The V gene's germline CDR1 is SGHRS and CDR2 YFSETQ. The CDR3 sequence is CASSLLTGGGAITDTQYF. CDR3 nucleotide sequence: TGCGCCAGCAGCTTGTTAACAGGTGGCGGGGCCATCACAGATACGCAGTATTTT. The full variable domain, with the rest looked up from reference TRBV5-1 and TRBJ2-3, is KAGVTQTPRYLIKTRGQQVTLSCSPISGHRSVSWYQQTPGQGLQFLFEYFSETQRNKGNFPGRFSGRQFSNSRSEMNVSTLELGDSALYLCASSLLTGGGAITDTQYFGPGTRLTVL.